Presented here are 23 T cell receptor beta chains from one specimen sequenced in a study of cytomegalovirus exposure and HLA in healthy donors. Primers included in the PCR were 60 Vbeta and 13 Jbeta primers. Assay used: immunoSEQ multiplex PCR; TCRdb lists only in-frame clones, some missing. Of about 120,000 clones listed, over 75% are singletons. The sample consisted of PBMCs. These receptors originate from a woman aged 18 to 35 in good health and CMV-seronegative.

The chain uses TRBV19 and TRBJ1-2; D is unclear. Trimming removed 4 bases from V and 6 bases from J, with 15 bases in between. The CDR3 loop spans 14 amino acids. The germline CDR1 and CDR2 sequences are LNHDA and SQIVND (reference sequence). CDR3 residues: CASSTRELSDGYTF. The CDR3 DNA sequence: TGTGCCAGTAGTACCCGAGAACTGTCCGATGGCTACACCTTC.

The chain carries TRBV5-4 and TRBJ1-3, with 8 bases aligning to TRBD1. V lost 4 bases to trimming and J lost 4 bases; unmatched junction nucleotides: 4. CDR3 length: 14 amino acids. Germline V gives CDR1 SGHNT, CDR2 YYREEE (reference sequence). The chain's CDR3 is CASSVDRAGNTIYF. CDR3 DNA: TGTGCCAGCAGCGTGGACAGGGCAGGAAACACCATATATTTT.

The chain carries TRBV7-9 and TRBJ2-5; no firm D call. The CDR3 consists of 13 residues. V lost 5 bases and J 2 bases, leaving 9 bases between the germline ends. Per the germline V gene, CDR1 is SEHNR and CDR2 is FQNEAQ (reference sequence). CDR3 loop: CASSQHHQETQYF. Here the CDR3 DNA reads TGTGCCAGCAGCCAACACCATCAAGAGACCCAGTACTTC.

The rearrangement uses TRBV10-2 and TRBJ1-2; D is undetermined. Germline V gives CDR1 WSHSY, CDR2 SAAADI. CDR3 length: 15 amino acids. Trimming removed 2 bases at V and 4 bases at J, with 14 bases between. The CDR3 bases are TGCGCCAGCAGTGAGGGGCGGGAGCTGCCCTATGGCTACACCTTC. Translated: CASSEGRELPYGYTF.

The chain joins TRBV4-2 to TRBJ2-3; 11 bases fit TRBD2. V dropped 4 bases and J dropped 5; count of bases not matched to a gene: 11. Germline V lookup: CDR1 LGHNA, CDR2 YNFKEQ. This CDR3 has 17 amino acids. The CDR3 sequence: CASSLDASGGPLDTQYF. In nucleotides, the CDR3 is TGTGCCAGCAGCCTCGACGCTAGCGGGGGGCCCCTAGATACGCAGTATTTT.

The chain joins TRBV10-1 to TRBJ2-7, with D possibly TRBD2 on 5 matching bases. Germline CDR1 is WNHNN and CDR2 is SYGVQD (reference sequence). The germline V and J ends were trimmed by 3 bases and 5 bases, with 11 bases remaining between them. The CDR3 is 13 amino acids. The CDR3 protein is CASSDGVMNEQYF. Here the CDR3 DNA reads TGCGCCAGCAGTGACGGGGTGATGAACGAGCAGTACTTC.

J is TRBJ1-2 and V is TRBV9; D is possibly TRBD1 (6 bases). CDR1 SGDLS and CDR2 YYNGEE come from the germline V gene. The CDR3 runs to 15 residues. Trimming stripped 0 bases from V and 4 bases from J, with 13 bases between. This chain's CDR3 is CASSVGGGQSYGYTF. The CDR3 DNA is TGTGCCAGCAGCGTAGGGGGCGGACAGTCCTATGGCTACACCTTC.

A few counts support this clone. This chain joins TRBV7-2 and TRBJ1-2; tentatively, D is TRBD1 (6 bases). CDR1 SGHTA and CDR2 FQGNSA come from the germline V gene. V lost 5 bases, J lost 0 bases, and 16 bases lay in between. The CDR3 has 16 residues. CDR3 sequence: CASSPRGSGSNYGYTF. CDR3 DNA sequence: TGTGCCAGCAGCCCTAGGGGGTCCGGATCTAACTATGGCTACACCTTC.

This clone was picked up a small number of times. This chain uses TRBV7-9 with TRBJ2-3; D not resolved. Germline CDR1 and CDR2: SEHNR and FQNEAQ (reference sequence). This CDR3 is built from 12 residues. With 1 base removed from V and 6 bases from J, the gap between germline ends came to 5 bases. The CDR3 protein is CASSLVQDTQYF. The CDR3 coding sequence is TGTGCCAGCAGCTTAGTACAGGATACGCAGTATTTT.

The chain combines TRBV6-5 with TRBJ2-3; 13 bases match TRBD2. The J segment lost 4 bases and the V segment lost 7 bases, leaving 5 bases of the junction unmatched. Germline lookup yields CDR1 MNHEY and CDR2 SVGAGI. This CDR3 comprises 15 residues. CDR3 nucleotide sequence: TGTGCCAGCACCGAGGGACTAGCGGGATCAGATACGCAGTATTTT. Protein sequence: CASTEGLAGSDTQYF.

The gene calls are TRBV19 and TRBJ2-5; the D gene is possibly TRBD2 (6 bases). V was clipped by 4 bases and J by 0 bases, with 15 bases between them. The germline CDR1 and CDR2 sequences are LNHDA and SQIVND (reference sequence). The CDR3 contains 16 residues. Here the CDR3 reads CASSSNGRQYQETQYF. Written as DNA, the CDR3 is TGTGCCAGTAGTAGCAATGGGAGGCAGTACCAAGAGACCCAGTACTTC. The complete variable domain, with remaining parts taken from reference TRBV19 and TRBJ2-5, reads DGGITQSPKYLFRKEGQNVTLSCEQNLNHDAMYWYRQDPGQGLRLIYYSQIVNDFQKGDIAEGYSVSREKKESFPLTVTSAQKNPTAFYLCASSSNGRQYQETQYFGPGTRLLVL.

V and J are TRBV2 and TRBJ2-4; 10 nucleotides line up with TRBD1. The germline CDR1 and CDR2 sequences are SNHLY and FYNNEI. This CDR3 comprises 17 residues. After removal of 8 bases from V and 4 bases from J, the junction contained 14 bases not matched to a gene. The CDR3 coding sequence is TGTGCCAGCGTCCGTTCCCGGGACAGGGGCTCTAAAAACATTCAGTACTTC. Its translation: CASVRSRDRGSKNIQYF.

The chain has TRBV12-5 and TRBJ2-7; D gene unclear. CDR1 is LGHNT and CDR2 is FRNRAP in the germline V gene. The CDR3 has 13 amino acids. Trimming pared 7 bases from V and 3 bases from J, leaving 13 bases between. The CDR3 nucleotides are TGTGCTAGTGATGCCCCATACAGCTACGAGCAGTACTTC. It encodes CASDAPYSYEQYF.

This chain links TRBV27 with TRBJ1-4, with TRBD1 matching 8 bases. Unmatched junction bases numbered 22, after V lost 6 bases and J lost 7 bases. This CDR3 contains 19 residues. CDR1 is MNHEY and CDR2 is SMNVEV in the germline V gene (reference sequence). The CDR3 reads CASRRLQGGRSRSGEKLFF. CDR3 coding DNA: TGTGCCAGCAGGCGGTTACAGGGGGGTAGGAGTCGGTCCGGTGAAAAACTGTTTTTT.

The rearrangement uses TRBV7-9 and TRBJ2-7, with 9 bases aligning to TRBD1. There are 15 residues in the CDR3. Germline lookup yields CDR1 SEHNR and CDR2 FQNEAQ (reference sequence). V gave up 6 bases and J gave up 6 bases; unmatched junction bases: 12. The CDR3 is CASSLKTGGGGEQYF. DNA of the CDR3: TGTGCCAGCAGTCTGAAGACAGGGGGAGGGGGCGAGCAGTACTTC.

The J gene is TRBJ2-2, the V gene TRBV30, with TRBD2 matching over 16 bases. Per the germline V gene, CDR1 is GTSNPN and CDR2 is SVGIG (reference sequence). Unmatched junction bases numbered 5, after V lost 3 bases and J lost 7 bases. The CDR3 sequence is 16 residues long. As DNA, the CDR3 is TGTGCCTGGAGGGGGACTAGCGGGGGGGCCGTCGGGGAGCTGTTTTTT. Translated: CAWRGTSGGAVGELFF.

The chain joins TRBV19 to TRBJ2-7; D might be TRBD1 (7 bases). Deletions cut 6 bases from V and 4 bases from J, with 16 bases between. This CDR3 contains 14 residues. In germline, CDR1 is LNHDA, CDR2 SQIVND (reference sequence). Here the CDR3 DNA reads TGTGCCAGTAGGTCCCCAGGGGGGCCGTACGAGCAGTACTTC. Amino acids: CASRSPGGPYEQYF.

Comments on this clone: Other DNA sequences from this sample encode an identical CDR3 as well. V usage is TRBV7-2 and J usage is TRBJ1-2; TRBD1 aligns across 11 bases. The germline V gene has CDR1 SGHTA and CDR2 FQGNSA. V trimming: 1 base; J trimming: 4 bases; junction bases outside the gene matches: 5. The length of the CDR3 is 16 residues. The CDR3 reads CASSLGGTGGVYGYTF. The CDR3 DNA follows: TGTGCCAGCAGCTTAGGGGGGACAGGGGGAGTCTATGGCTACACCTTC. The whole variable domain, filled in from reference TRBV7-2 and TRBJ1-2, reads GAGVSQSPSNKVTEKGKDVELRCDPISGHTALYWYRQSLGQGLEFLIYFQGNSAPDKSGLPSDRFSAERTGGSVSTLTIQRTQQEDSAVYLCASSLGGTGGVYGYTFGSGTRLTVV.

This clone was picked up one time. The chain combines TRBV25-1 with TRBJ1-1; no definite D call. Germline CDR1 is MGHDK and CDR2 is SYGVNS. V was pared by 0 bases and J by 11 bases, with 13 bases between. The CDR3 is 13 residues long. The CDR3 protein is CASSEYWYRGAFF. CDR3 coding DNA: TGTGCCAGCAGTGAATATTGGTACAGAGGGGCTTTCTTT.

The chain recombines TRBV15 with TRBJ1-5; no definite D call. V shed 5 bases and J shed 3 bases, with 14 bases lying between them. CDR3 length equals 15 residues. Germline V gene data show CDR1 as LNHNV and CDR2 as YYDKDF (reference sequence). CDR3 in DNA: TGTGCCACCAGCTCCCTGGGAGGAGACAATCAGCCCCAGCATTTT. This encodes CATSSLGGDNQPQHF.

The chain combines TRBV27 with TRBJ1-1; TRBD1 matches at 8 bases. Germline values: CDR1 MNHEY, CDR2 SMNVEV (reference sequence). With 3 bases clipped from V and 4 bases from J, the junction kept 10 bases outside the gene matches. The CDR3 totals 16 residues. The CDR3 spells CASSFIRGLGGTEAFF. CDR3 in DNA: TGTGCCAGCAGTTTCATCAGGGGGCTGGGTGGCACTGAAGCTTTCTTT.

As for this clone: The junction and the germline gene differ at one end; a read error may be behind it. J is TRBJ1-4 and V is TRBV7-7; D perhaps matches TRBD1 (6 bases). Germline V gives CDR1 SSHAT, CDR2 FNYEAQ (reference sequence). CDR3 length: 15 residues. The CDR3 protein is CASSPGGGAGEKLFF. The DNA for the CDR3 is TGTGCTAGCAGTCCTGGCGGGGGGGCTGGTGAAAAACTGTTTTTT.

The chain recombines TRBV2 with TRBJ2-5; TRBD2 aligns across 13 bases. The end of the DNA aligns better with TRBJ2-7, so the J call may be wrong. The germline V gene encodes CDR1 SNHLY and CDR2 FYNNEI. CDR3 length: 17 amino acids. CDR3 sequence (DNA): TGTGCCAGCAGTGAAGGGGGGGGACTAGCGGGAATCTACGAGCAGTACTTC. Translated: CASSEGGGLAGIYEQYF.